This TCR beta chain was identified in a study of blood T cell repertoires in COVID-19. Study-wide background: The origin of the acute and convalescent COVID-19 samples was the United States, Italy and Spain. T cells, B-cell-depleted T cells, or PBMCs provided the cDNA or gDNA that served as material.

CDR1 is SGHTA, CDR2 FQGNSA, per germline. V was shortened by 1 base and J by 3 bases, with 13 bases between the two germline ends. The CDR3 is 17 residues long. Original processing methods: Nucleated cell number was recorded as an estimate derived from reference gene primer amplification. Sequencing used immunoSEQ multiplex PCR; TCRdb keeps in-frame clones, though not all of them. The V and J calls and clone size come from that table; D and trimming were worked out from the DNA. Among 60,000 to 65,000 clones listed, around 76% were seen once. The chain carries TRBV7-2 and TRBJ1-6, with no clear D. This clonotype was obtained from a human donor in a cohort sampled during active COVID-19. The sample taken for sequencing was peripheral blood. In nucleotides, the CDR3 is TGTGCCAGCAGCTTAGTCGTCGGAGTCGGCTATAATTCACCCCTCCACTTT. Protein sequence: CASSLVVGVGYNSPLHF.